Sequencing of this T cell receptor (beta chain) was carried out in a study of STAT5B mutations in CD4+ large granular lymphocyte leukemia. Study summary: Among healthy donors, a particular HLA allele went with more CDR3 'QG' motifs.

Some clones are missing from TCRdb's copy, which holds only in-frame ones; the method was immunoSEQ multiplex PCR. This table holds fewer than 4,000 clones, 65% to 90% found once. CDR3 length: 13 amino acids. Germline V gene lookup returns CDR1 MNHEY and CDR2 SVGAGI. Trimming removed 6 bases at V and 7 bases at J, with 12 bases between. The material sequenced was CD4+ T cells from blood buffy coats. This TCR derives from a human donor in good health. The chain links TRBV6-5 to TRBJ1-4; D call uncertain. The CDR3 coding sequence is TGTGCCAGCAGATCATTGACGAGTGAAAAACTGTTTTTT. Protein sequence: CASRSLTSEKLFF.